This T cell receptor (beta chain) was recorded in a study of blood T cells in healthy people across ages. This CDR3 comprises 14 residues. With 1 base removed from V and 4 bases from J, the gap between germline ends came to 10 bases. From germline, CDR1 is SGHAT and CDR2 FQNNGV. A second PCR, run for about 7 to 12 cycles, used a sample-barcoded 5' primer plus a J-beta primer mix. A template-switch adaptor that had 12 random nucleotides put a tag on each cDNA molecule. Each CDR3 protein is one row after TCRdb ran MiXCR on the 5' RACE reads. Found here are 800,000 to 1,300,000 distinct CDR3 sequences, 20% to 25% of them singletons; the top ten hold about 0.72%. As regards this clonotype: Its antigen is still unknown.

The study's findings and limits: The unknown donor CMV status may have confounded expanded clonotype changes.

These data also formed part of another study, on T cells of mothers and their children. As that study records: Unrelated pairs and related pairs have their TCR recombination output shaped similarly by thymic selection.

The sequenced material came from blood. This clonotype was sampled from a girl aged 2-10 years in good health. The V call is TRBV11-2, the J call TRBJ2-5; D is unclear. The CDR3 DNA sequence: TGTGCCAGCAGCTTAGTTGGAGTCGGAGAGACCCAGTACTTC. This encodes CASSLVGVGETQYF.